Included here is one TCR beta chain sequence, with context. The data stem from a study of blood T cell repertoires in COVID-19. In the study overall: Both acute and convalescent COVID-19 samples were obtained from the United States, Italy and Spain.

Some clones are missing from TCRdb's copy, which holds only in-frame ones; the method was immunoSEQ multiplex PCR. The profile shows about 250,000 clones, 65% to 90% of them singletons. This receptor was taken from a man aged 50 or older with active or convalescent COVID-19. The sequenced sample consisted of peripheral blood.

CDR3 sequence: CSVGGFTSGLDNTQYF. The DNA of the CDR3 is TGCAGCGTCGGAGGCTTTACTAGCGGTCTTGATAATACGCAGTATTTT. The rearrangement joins TRBV29-1 to TRBJ2-3, with 8 bases identical to TRBD2. Germline CDR1 reads SQVTM; CDR2 reads ANQGSEA. The CDR3 spans 16 residues. Trimming cost V 6 bases and J 7 bases; bases outside gene matches: 18.